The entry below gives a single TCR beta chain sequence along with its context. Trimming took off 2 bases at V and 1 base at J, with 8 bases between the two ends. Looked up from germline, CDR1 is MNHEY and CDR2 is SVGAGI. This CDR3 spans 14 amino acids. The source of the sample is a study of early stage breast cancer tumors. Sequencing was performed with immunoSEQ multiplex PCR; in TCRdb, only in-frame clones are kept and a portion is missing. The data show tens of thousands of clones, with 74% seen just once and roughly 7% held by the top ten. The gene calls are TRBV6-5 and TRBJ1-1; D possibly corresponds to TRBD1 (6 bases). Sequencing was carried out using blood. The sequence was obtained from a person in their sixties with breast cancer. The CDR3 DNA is TGTGCCAGCAGTTACGGACAGAAGAACACTGAAGCTTTCTTT. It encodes CASSYGQKNTEAFF.